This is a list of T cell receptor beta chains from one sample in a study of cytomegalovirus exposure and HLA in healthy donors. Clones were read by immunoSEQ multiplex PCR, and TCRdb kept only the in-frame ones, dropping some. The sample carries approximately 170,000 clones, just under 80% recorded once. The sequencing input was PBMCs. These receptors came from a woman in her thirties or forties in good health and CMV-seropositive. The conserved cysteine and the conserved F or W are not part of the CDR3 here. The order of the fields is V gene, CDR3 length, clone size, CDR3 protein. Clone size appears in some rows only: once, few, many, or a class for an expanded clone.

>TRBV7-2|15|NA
ASSRIWSGGSTDTQY
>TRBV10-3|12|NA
AIKPGHLSYEQY
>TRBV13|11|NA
ASSFGVLDEQY
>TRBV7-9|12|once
ASSDPGLGAEAF
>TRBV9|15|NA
ASGLNPGLAGEYEQF
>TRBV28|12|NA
ASSQDTGGSPLH
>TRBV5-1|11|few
ASSFGGTYEQY
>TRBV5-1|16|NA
ASSLLPQAPANTGELF
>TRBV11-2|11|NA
ASSSGTVSEQF
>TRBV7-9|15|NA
SSSLKGGGDGRNEQY
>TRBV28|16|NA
ASKPPPRQVASNQPQH
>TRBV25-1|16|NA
ASSLQGTGGMLGKTQY
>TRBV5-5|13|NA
ASSLVLGANTEAF
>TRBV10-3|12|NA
HPGRDPNPYEQY
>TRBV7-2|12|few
ASSSTGGYGELF
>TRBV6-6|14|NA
ASSPSGGGVTDTQY
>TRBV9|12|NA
ASSVSGQGYEQY
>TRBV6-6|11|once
ASSYSGGSEAF
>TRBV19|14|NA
ASSTGTGSPQETQY
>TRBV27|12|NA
ASSVRDRGHGYT
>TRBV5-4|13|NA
ASSLGIGDTGELF
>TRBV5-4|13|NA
ASSSGLTSGNTIY
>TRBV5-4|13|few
ASSLIESSYNEQF
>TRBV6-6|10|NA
ASSLPGQGET
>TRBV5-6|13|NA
ASSLGRTGPQPQH
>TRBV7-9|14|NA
ASSWGGQGAHTEAF
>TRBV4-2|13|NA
ASSSRLAGDNEQF
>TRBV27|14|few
ASRAETGALGYEQY
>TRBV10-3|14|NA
AISEARGRLLYEQF
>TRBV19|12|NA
ASRERGETNEQF
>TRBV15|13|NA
ATSRTGQFTDTQY
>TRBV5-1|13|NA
ASSAVRQSDTEAF
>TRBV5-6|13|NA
ASSQPGGLQETQY
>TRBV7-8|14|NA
ASSSRGGPSNQPQH
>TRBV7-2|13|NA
ASRSSGTGHTEAF
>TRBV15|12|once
ATSRTGTFQPQH
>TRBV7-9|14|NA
ASSTRILPGRDTQY
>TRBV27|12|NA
ASSSWDRREKLF
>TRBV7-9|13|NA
ASSPSGGSTDTQY
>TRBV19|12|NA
ATGGGRGGNEQF
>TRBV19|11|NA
ASRERGSETQY
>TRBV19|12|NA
ASFGSGMNTEAF
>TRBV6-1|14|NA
ASSEVGLGPRTEAF
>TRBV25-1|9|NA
ASSALDTQY
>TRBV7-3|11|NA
ASSLNQIAEAF
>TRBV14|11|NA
ASSQALNYGYT
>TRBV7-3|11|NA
ASSFRDNSPLH
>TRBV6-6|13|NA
ASSLLGQSNEKLF